The 4 T cell receptor beta chains listed next were all sequenced from one sample in a study of follicular helper T cells after annual influenza vaccination. Only in-frame clones appear in the TCRdb table, and some are missing; sequencing was by immunoSEQ multiplex PCR. The profile shows more than 8,000 clones, about 84% of them singletons. The time point: 2015-2016 season, pre-vaccination. The sequences come from CXCR5+ CD38- circulating T follicular helper cells from blood, collected on the day of influenza vaccination. The subset was: circulating Tfh, non-naive CD4+CXCR5+PD-1+ (ICOS+CD38+ or ICOS-CD38-). The receptors originated from an adult who received the influenza vaccine.

The V call is TRBV6-5, the J call TRBJ1-1; D possibly corresponds to TRBD1 (5 bases). V was shortened by 6 bases and J by 5 bases, with 19 bases between the two germline ends. Germline V gene data show CDR1 as MNHEY and CDR2 as SVGAGI. This CDR3 comprises 15 residues. The CDR3, as DNA: TGTGCCAGCAGGTCCTCGAGGGGAGGGCGAACTGAAGCTTTCTTT. Its protein is CASRSSRGGRTEAFF.

The V call is TRBV27, the J call TRBJ2-7; D may match TRBD1 or TRBD2 (6 bases each). This CDR3 comprises 15 residues. Germline assignment: CDR1 MNHEY and CDR2 SMNVEV (reference sequence). The V end lost 6 bases, the J end lost 0 bases, and 15 bases lay between the germline ends. The CDR3 region has the DNA TGTGCCAGCAGCCGCCCGGGGGCGACCTCCTACGAGCAGTACTTC. Protein: CASSRPGATSYEQYF.

This rearrangement joins TRBV2 to TRBJ2-2, with D tentatively TRBD1 or TRBD2 (5 bases each). Deletions cut 6 bases from V and 2 bases from J, with 13 bases between. This CDR3 comprises 15 residues. The germline CDR1 and CDR2 sequences are SNHLY and FYNNEI. The CDR3 is CASRGDPRNTGELFF. CDR3 bases: TGTGCCAGCAGAGGGGACCCACGAAACACCGGGGAGCTGTTTTTT.

In DNA, the CDR3 is TGCGCCAGCAGTGACCTTAGCGTGAACACTGAAGCTTTCTTT. Translating gives CASSDLSVNTEAFF. The rearrangement joins TRBV10-1 to TRBJ1-1; D gene ambiguous. Germline CDR1 reads WNHNN; CDR2 reads SYGVQD (reference sequence). The CDR3 loop spans 14 amino acids. V dropped 3 bases and J dropped 0 bases, with 8 bases sitting between them.